A single sample gave rise to the 29 T cell receptor beta chains below, sequenced in a study of blood T cell repertoires in COVID-19. Generated by immunoSEQ multiplex PCR, the TCRdb table keeps only in-frame clones and is missing some. The repertoire includes about 180,000 clones, about 84% of them detected once, and 5.6% sits in the top ten. The sequenced sample was PBMCs or T cells enriched from blood (not recorded which). The receptors were gathered from a woman aged 40 to 50 with acute COVID-19.

The chain has TRBV9 and TRBJ2-3; TRBD2 matches 7 bases. The CDR3 extends over 16 amino acids. The trim removed 3 bases at V and 5 bases at J, leaving 12 bases unmatched. Per the germline V gene, CDR1 is SGDLS and CDR2 is YYNGEE. The CDR3 nucleotides read TGTGCCAGCAGCGCCCTCGGCGGGAGTGAAGTAGATACGCAGTATTTT. Encoded protein: CASSALGGSEVDTQYF.

The chain combines TRBV4-2 with TRBJ2-3; 9 bases map to TRBD2. The CDR3 totals 20 residues. Germline V CDR1 and CDR2: LGHNA, YNFKEQ. Trimming cost V 1 base and J 3 bases; bases outside gene matches: 17. This CDR3 is CASSQGERGGGRVRTDTQYF. The CDR3 bases are TGTGCCAGCAGCCAAGGGGAGAGGGGTGGCGGGAGGGTGAGGACAGATACGCAGTATTTT.

This clone is a singleton in its sample. The chain employs TRBV15 and TRBJ2-5; 9 positions match TRBD2. J was trimmed by 2 bases and V by 5 bases; bases with no gene match: 3. Germline values: CDR1 LNHNV, CDR2 YYDKDF (reference sequence). This CDR3 spans 14 amino acids. The CDR3 spells CATSGAGGQETQYF. The DNA of the CDR3 is TGTGCCACCAGCGGAGCGGGAGGACAAGAGACCCAGTACTTC.

A few counts support this clone. The V and J genes are TRBV25-1 and TRBJ2-1; D not certain. Germline CDR1 reads MGHDK; CDR2 reads SYGVNS. V dropped 4 bases and J dropped 9 bases, with 7 bases sitting between them. The CDR3 totals 11 residues. CDR3 nucleotides: TGTGCCAGCAGTGCAGCAGGTGAGCAGTTCTTC. Translated: CASSAAGEQFF.

The chain is built from TRBV7-2 and TRBJ1-3; no definite D call. Germline values: CDR1 SGHTA, CDR2 FQGNSA. The CDR3 totals 14 residues. The V gene lost 4 bases and the J gene lost 0 bases, with 7 bases spanning the gap. This CDR3 reads CASSSPSSGNTIYF. For the CDR3, the DNA is TGTGCCAGCAGCTCGCCGAGCTCTGGAAACACCATATATTTT.

The chain carries TRBV6-4 and TRBJ2-1; D is possibly TRBD2 (6 bases). V was pared by 6 bases and J by 9 bases, with 18 bases between. The CDR3 spans 14 residues. Germline V lookup: CDR1 MRHNA, CDR2 SNTAGT. The CDR3 is CASRPSSANSEQFF. As DNA, the CDR3 is TGTGCCAGCAGACCCTCTAGCGCAAACAGTGAGCAGTTCTTC.

The chain carries TRBV18 and TRBJ1-3, with TRBD1 matching over 8 bases. Germline-derived CDR1 and CDR2 are KGHSH and LQKENI. J was trimmed by 7 bases and V by 1 base; bases with no gene match: 9. The length of the CDR3 is 16 residues. This CDR3 is CASSPLVAGGSNTIYF. CDR3 in DNA: TGTGCCAGCTCACCACTCGTCGCAGGGGGCAGTAACACCATATATTTT. Combining the CDR3 with reference TRBV18 and TRBJ1-3 gives the whole variable domain NAGVMQNPRHLVRRRGQEARLRCSPMKGHSHVYWYRQLPEEGLKFMVYLQKENIIDESGMPKERFSAEFPKEGPSILRIQQVVRGDSAAYFCASSPLVAGGSNTIYFGEGSWLTVV.

The chain carries TRBV24-1 and TRBJ1-2; 9 nucleotides align to TRBD1. V was clipped by 7 bases and J by 3 bases; unmatched bases: 5. Germline V gene data show CDR1 as KGHDR and CDR2 as SFDVKD. This CDR3 comprises 14 residues. The CDR3 is CATRGTGLDYGYTF. In DNA, the CDR3 is TGTGCCACCAGGGGGACAGGGTTGGACTATGGCTACACCTTC.

The V and J genes are TRBV3-1 (or the pseudogene TRBV3-2) and TRBJ1-6; D is unresolved. Looked up from germline, CDR1 is LGHDT and CDR2 is YNNKEL (reference sequence). The ends were cut back, 3 bases at V and 8 bases at J, with 5 bases in the middle. The CDR3 runs to 12 residues. The CDR3 DNA is TGTGCCAGCAGCCACGGGGATTCACCCCTCCACTTT. Its protein product is CASSHGDSPLHF.

The J gene is TRBJ2-7, the V gene TRBV6-7; 7 bases fit TRBD2. TRBV6-7 is an open reading frame whose function is uncertain. The trim removed 0 bases at V and 3 bases at J, leaving 8 bases unmatched. This CDR3 contains 16 residues. The CDR3 coding sequence is TGTGCCAGCAGTTACTCGATTTCCGGCGGGAGCTACGAGCAGTACGTC. It specifies CASSYSISGGSYEQYV.

There are a few counts of this clone. V usage is TRBV11-2 and J usage is TRBJ1-2, with 8 bases that match TRBD1. CDR3 length: 15 amino acids. Germline V lookup: CDR1 SGHAT, CDR2 FQNNGV. Trimming removed 6 bases from V and 4 bases from J; junction bases left unmatched: 10. The DNA of the CDR3 is TGTGCCAGCAGGGCGGGACAGGCGCATCTCTATGGCTACACCTTC. Its protein is CASRAGQAHLYGYTF.

The chain links TRBV7-2 to TRBJ2-1, with 9 bases that match TRBD2. V lost 8 bases, J lost 1 base, and 6 bases stayed unmatched. This CDR3 is 15 amino acids long. CDR1 and CDR2 (germline): SGHTA, FQGNSA. The CDR3 sequence: CASGRREGSYNEQFF. The CDR3 DNA follows: TGTGCCAGCGGCAGGCGGGAGGGGTCCTACAATGAGCAGTTCTTC.

The J gene is TRBJ1-4, the V gene TRBV29-1; no clear D. Germline CDR1 is SQVTM and CDR2 is ANQGSEA. The CDR3 is made up of 9 amino acids. The CDR3 spells CTHSQKLFF. In DNA form, the CDR3 reads TGCACCCACTCCCAAAAACTGTTTTTT.

The V gene is TRBV18, the J gene TRBJ2-1; TRBD2 aligns across 10 bases. J gave up 7 bases and V 5 bases, and 14 bases lay outside the gene matches. The CDR3 totals 17 residues. In germline, CDR1 is KGHSH, CDR2 LQKENI. CDR3 DNA: TGTGCCAGCTCAGCAAAAGCGGGAGGGCCTTTGGTTAATGAGCAGTTCTTC. It encodes CASSAKAGGPLVNEQFF.

V is TRBV5-5 and J is TRBJ1-4; D is possibly TRBD1 (5 bases). V shed 4 bases and J shed 4 bases, with 11 bases lying between them. CDR3 length: 14 amino acids. CDR1 is SGHKS, CDR2 YYEKEE, per germline (reference sequence). CDR3 protein: CASSRWGDNEKLFF. CDR3 nucleotides: TGTGCCAGCAGCCGGTGGGGGGATAATGAAAAACTGTTTTTT.

The chain carries TRBV5-4 and TRBJ2-2; possible D gene TRBD1, 5 bases. Germline V gene data show CDR1 as SGHNT and CDR2 as YYREEE (reference sequence). The ends were cut back, 1 base at V and 0 bases at J, with 10 bases in the middle. The length of the CDR3 is 16 residues. The CDR3 region has the DNA TGTGCCAGCAGCTTGTGGACAACCGCGAACACCGGGGAGCTGTTTTTT. Its protein is CASSLWTTANTGELFF.

The chain uses TRBV5-4 and TRBJ1-1; the D gene is possibly TRBD1 (5 bases). This CDR3 is built from 16 residues. Germline CDR1 is SGHNT and CDR2 is YYREEE (reference sequence). The V end lost 5 bases, the J end lost 5 bases, and 22 bases lay between the germline ends. CDR3 sequence: CASSPGGPLRGTEAFF. CDR3 coding DNA: TGTGCCAGCAGTCCCGGGGGACCCCTAAGAGGTACTGAAGCTTTCTTT.

This chain uses TRBV7-8 with TRBJ2-2; D may be TRBD1 (5 bases). Trimming left V 2 bases short and J 1 base short, with 11 bases between. The germline V gene encodes CDR1 SGHVS and CDR2 FQNEAQ. The CDR3 consists of 16 residues. The CDR3 sequence: CASSLMGRVNTGELFF. DNA for the CDR3: TGTGCCAGCAGCTTAATGGGCAGGGTGAACACCGGGGAGCTGTTTTTT.

The genes are TRBV5-4 and TRBJ1-5; a weak D match, TRBD1 (5 bases). Between the trimmed V and J ends, which lost 2 bases and 7 bases, there was a span of 13 bases. The CDR3 has 14 residues. CDR1 SGHNT and CDR2 YYREEE come from the germline V gene (reference sequence). As DNA, the CDR3 is TGTGCCAGCAGCTTTGGGGGGGTTCGGCAGCCCCAGCATTTT. Its translation is CASSFGGVRQPQHF.

There are many counts of this clone. The chain carries TRBV12-3 or TRBV12-4 and TRBJ2-2, with a weak D call TRBD1 (6 bases). V gave up 6 bases and J gave up 6 bases, with 8 bases separating them. This CDR3 is 12 amino acids long. CDR3 nucleotide sequence: TGTGCCAGCAGCCAGGGGTCCGGGGAGCTGTTTTTT. Translated, it gives CASSQGSGELFF.

CDR3 region: CASSLELPNTGELFF. The DNA of the CDR3 is TGTGCCAGCAGCTTAGAACTACCGAACACCGGGGAGCTGTTTTTT. The rearrangement links TRBV11-1 to TRBJ2-2, with unresolved D. CDR1 and CDR2 (germline): SGHAT, FQDESV (reference sequence). This CDR3 contains 15 residues. Trimming took off 1 base at V and 0 bases at J, with 6 bases between the two ends. The entire variable domain, with the rest obtained from reference TRBV11-1 and TRBJ2-2, is as follows: EAEVAQSPRYKITEKSQAVAFWCDPISGHATLYWYRQILGQGPELLVQFQDESVVDDSQLPKDRFSAERLKGVDSTLKIQPAELGDSAMYLCASSLELPNTGELFFGEGSRLTVL.

V is TRBV7-9 and J is TRBJ1-6; perhaps TRBD1 as D (5 bases). The germline V gene has CDR1 SEHNR and CDR2 FQNEAQ (reference sequence). The CDR3 consists of 14 residues. The germline V and J ends were trimmed by 1 base and 8 bases, with 9 bases remaining between them. The DNA of the CDR3 is TGTGCCAGCAGCTTAGGGGGCGTTCATTCACCCCTCCACTTT. It specifies CASSLGGVHSPLHF.

The CDR3 DNA reads TGTGCCAGCAGGGATGGACAGCACGGCTATGGCTACACCTTC. Translated, it gives CASRDGQHGYGYTF. The genes are TRBV5-4 and TRBJ1-2, with D possibly matching TRBD1 (6 bases). V was shortened by 5 bases and J by 4 bases, with 15 bases between the two germline ends. The CDR3 totals 14 residues. The germline gives CDR1 SGHNT, CDR2 YYREEE (reference sequence).

V usage is TRBV5-4 and J usage is TRBJ2-1, with TRBD2 identical over 11 bases. Unmatched junction bases numbered 3, after V lost 2 bases and J lost 2 bases. The germline V gene has CDR1 SGHNT and CDR2 YYREEE (reference sequence). The CDR3 runs 16 residues. The CDR3 loop is CASSFSGRVTYNEQFF. The CDR3 DNA sequence: TGTGCCAGCAGCTTTAGCGGGAGGGTGACCTACAATGAGCAGTTCTTC.

The V and J genes are TRBV4-2 and TRBJ2-7; weak D call: TRBD1 (6 bases). This CDR3 has 15 amino acids. CDR1 and CDR2 from the germline V gene are LGHNA and YNFKEQ. The V and J ends lost 4 bases and 12 bases respectively, with 25 bases between them. CDR3 sequence: CASSLWGRREDFLYF. The CDR3, as DNA: TGTGCCAGCAGCCTCTGGGGGCGTCGAGAGGACTTCCTGTACTTC.

This chain uses TRBV6-5 with TRBJ2-1; 12 nucleotides align to TRBD2. Per the germline V gene, CDR1 is MNHEY and CDR2 is SVGAGI. This CDR3 spans 15 amino acids. The trim removed 4 bases at V and 7 bases at J, leaving 5 bases unmatched. The CDR3 DNA reads as TGTGCCAGCAGTTGGACTAGCGGGATAGGGAATGAGCAGTTCTTC. It translates to CASSWTSGIGNEQFF.

This clone was counted a few times. The CDR3 sequence is CASSLSGEYNEQFF. In nucleotides, the CDR3 is TGTGCCAGCAGCCTCAGTGGAGAATACAATGAGCAGTTCTTC. The rearrangement links TRBV4-2 to TRBJ2-1; D gene ambiguous. The CDR3 covers 14 residues. Trimming left V 4 bases short and J 4 bases short, with 11 bases between. Germline V lookup: CDR1 LGHNA, CDR2 YNFKEQ.

In DNA, the CDR3 is TGTGCCACCAGTGATCCTAGTACAGGGTTGGGTGAGCAGTTCTTC. Its translation: CATSDPSTGLGEQFF. V gene TRBV24-1 combines with J gene TRBJ2-1; D possibly corresponds to TRBD1 (6 bases). The CDR3 sequence is 15 residues long. The V end lost 3 bases, the J end lost 9 bases, and 17 bases lay between the germline ends. Germline V gene lookup returns CDR1 KGHDR and CDR2 SFDVKD.

This chain uses TRBV24-1 with TRBJ2-1, with 8 bases lining up with TRBD1. V lost 5 bases, J lost 2 bases, and 7 bases stayed unmatched. From germline, CDR1 is KGHDR and CDR2 SFDVKD. CDR3 length: 16 residues. Written as DNA, the CDR3 is TGTGCCACCAGTGCTAGGGGACAGGAGGCCTACAATGAGCAGTTCTTC. This gives the protein CATSARGQEAYNEQFF.